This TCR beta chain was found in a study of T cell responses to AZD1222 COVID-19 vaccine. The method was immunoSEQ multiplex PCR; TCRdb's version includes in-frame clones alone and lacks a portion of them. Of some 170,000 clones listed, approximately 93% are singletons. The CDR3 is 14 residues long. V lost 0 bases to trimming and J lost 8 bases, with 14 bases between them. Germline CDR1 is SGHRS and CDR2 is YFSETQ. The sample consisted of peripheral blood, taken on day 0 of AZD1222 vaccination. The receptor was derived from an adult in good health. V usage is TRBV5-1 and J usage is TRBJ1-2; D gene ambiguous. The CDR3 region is CASSLVGGGRGYTF. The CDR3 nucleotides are TGCGCCAGCAGCTTGGTAGGTGGAGGTCGAGGCTACACCTTC. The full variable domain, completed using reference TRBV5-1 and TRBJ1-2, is KAGVTQTPRYLIKTRGQQVTLSCSPISGHRSVSWYQQTPGQGLQFLFEYFSETQRNKGNFPGRFSGRQFSNSRSEMNVSTLELGDSALYLCASSLVGGGRGYTFGSGTRLTVV.